The table lists the clone carrying this TCR beta chain with many counts. What it recognizes is unknown. The time point was: pre-sensitization, week 0. Indicated treatment: therapeutic diphenylcyclopropenone sensitization with weekly scalp DPC. The sample belongs to a study of human T cells and chemical hapten exposure. Study overall: Enrolled patients were predominantly female and had alopecia areata, totalis or universalis. Overall study results and limits: TCRs at high frequency, those above 1 in 1000, did not change with DPC sensitization.

As the library was built, unique molecular identifiers were attached to individual cDNA molecules. A single record per CDR3 protein comes from TCRdb applying MiXCR to the RACE reads. The table has about 40,000 distinct CDR3 sequences, roughly 10% seen once. The CDR3 extends over 17 amino acids. V shed 6 bases and J 0 bases; nucleotides not matched to a gene: 8. The specimen was whole blood, collected in connection with sensitization to the hapten diphenylcyclopropenone (DPC). The TCR was taken from a man in his thirties or forties with alopecia areata. Some clones in this sample may be carry-over from other donors' samples. The chain employs TRBV12-3 or TRBV12-4 and TRBJ2-5, with TRBD2 matching over 12 bases. The CDR3 is CASSRLAGVSHQETQYF. DNA for the CDR3: TGTGCCAGCAGCCGACTAGCGGGGGTCTCCCACCAAGAGACCCAGTACTTC.